These 9 T cell receptor beta chains were sequenced from one sample in a study of blood T cell repertoires in COVID-19. TCRdb's copy holds only in-frame clones and misses some; the assay was immunoSEQ multiplex PCR. The sample lists some 70,000 clones; about nine tenths were seen once. What was sequenced was peripheral blood. These receptor sequences come from a man aged 30-40 years with acute or convalescent COVID-19.

V is TRBV14 and J is TRBJ2-2; D gene unclear. The CDR3 extends over 9 amino acids. The germline V gene encodes CDR1 SGHDN and CDR2 FVKESK. The CDR3 region is CEPTGELFF. In DNA, the CDR3 is TGTGAGCCCACCGGGGAGCTGTTTTTT.

The rearrangement links TRBV30 to TRBJ1-3; no reliable D call. CDR1 GTSNPN and CDR2 SVGIG come from the germline V gene (reference sequence). The CDR3 covers 14 residues. V lost 0 bases and J 7 bases, leaving 13 bases between the germline ends. The CDR3 bases are TGTGCCTGGAGTGTACGCGAGCGAGGGAACACCATATATTTT. Its protein product is CAWSVRERGNTIYF.

The chain employs TRBV27 and TRBJ2-7; the D gene is possibly TRBD2 (6 bases). CDR3 size: 15 residues. V was pared by 5 bases and J by 2 bases, with 16 bases between. Looked up from germline, CDR1 is MNHEY and CDR2 is SMNVEV (reference sequence). CDR3 sequence: CASSPRLVVAYEQYF. The CDR3 region has the DNA TGTGCCAGCAGTCCCCGACTAGTTGTGGCCTACGAGCAGTACTTC.

As concerns this clone: This sample includes further DNA sequences coding for the same CDR3. The rearrangement joins TRBV6-5 to TRBJ2-2; D uncertain. The CDR3 sequence is 16 residues long. Between the trimmed V and J ends, which lost 0 bases and 0 bases, there was a span of 8 bases. From germline, CDR1 is MNHEY and CDR2 SVGAGI. CDR3 residues: CASSYSGGTNTGELFF. CDR3 sequence (DNA): TGTGCCAGCAGTTACTCAGGCGGAACGAACACCGGGGAGCTGTTTTTT.

The rearrangement uses TRBV29-1 and TRBJ1-2; 7 bases align to TRBD1. Germline V gene data show CDR1 as SQVTM and CDR2 as ANQGSEA. The CDR3 length is 11 residues. V lost 4 bases to trimming and J lost 5 bases; unmatched junction nucleotides: 1. Written as DNA, the CDR3 is TGCAGCGTTGGACAGGGTTATGGCTACACCTTC. Translated: CSVGQGYGYTF.

This chain connects TRBV10-1 to TRBJ2-7; 8 bases align to TRBD1. Trimming removed 9 bases from V and 4 bases from J; junction bases left unmatched: 2. CDR1 WNHNN and CDR2 SYGVQD come from the germline V gene (reference sequence). There are 11 residues in the CDR3. This CDR3 reads CARDRDYEQYF. The CDR3 DNA is TGCGCCAGGGACAGGGATTACGAGCAGTACTTC.

This clone was seen a handful of times. The gene calls are TRBV7-2 and TRBJ2-5; TRBD2 matches at 9 bases. The trim removed 3 bases at V and 5 bases at J, leaving 4 bases unmatched. This CDR3 has 14 amino acids. Germline assignment: CDR1 SGHTA and CDR2 FQGNSA. The CDR3 bases are TGTGCCAGCAGCTTCGGCGGGAGGGTGGAGACCCAGTACTTC. This sequence encodes CASSFGGRVETQYF.

The rearrangement links TRBV6-2 or TRBV6-3 to TRBJ2-7, with 13 bases fitting TRBD2. The CDR3 spans 16 residues. Germline CDR1 reads MNHEY; CDR2 reads SVGEGT. V lost 5 bases and J lost 3; bases outside the gene matches: 7. CDR3 DNA: TGTGCCAGCAGTGATCGGACTAGCGGGAGAGACTACGAGCAGTACTTC. Residues: CASSDRTSGRDYEQYF.

The V and J genes are TRBV28 and TRBJ2-7; TRBD1 matches 7 bases. Germline V CDR1 and CDR2: MDHEN, SYDVKM. V gave up 5 bases and J gave up 4 bases; unmatched junction bases: 5. The CDR3 covers 13 residues. This chain's CDR3 is CASSEQGLYEQYF. The CDR3 DNA follows: TGTGCCAGCAGTGAACAGGGGCTTTACGAGCAGTACTTC.